Included here is one TCR beta chain sequence, with context. What it binds is not known. The data are from a study of beta chain features in type 1 diabetes. Study-level information: Sorted cell examination encompassed over 90 million cells across all samples. Study-wide points: Here, the possible influence of HLA type (on TCRB rearrangement) remained unresolved. Shorter templates may be favored by PCR, equally so in patients and controls.

Reverse transcribing all isolated RNA meant expressed TCRB transcripts were sequenced. TCRdb's table, derived via immunoSEQ multiplex PCR, lists solely in-frame clones and lacks some. The sample contains a few hundred thousand clones, about 14% of which appear only once. The CDR3 has 12 amino acids. The ends were cut back, 7 bases at V and 0 bases at J, with 9 bases in the middle. Germline V CDR1 and CDR2: SQVTM, ANQGSEA. The chain couples TRBV29-1 to TRBJ1-2, with D maybe TRBD1 (5 bases). This TCR was recovered from a woman aged 18 to 35 in good health. The sequenced sample was naive CD4+ T cells from blood. CDR3 DNA: TGCAGCGCACAGGACACTAACTATGGCTACACCTTC. Translated: CSAQDTNYGYTF.